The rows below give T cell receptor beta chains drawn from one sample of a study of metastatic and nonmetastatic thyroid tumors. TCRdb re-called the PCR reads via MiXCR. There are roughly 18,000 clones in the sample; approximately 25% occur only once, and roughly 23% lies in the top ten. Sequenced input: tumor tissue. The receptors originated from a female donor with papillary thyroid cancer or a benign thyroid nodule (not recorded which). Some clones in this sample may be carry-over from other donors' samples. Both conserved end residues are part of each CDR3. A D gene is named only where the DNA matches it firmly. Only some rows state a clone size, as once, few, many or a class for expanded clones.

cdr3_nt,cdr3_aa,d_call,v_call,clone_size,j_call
TGTGCCAGCAGCCCGGTGAGGGGCGGTTTTTACAATGAGCAGTTCTTC,CASSPVRGGFYNEQFF,.,TRBV11-3,many,TRBJ2-1
TGCAGTGCTAGAGATCGGAGTCTCCTCTACGAGCAGTACTTC,CSARDRSLLYEQYF,.,TRBV20-1,many,TRBJ2-7
TGCAGCGTTGGACAGGGGACTAACTATGGCTACACCTTC,CSVGQGTNYGYTF,TRBD1,TRBV29-1,many,TRBJ1-2
TGCGCCAGCAGCTCTAAGACAGGGACGTATGGCTACACCTTC,CASSSKTGTYGYTF,TRBD1,TRBV5-1,many,TRBJ1-2
TGCAGTTCTAGAGGCGGCGCGGGGGGAGCAAACTATGGCTACACCTTC,CSSRGGAGGANYGYTF,.,TRBV20-1,.,TRBJ1-2
TGTGCCAGCAGCTTACTGGTGGGCAGGCTAGCGTGGTACCAAGAGACCCAGTACTTC,CASSLLVGRLAWYQETQYF,.,TRBV11-1,few,TRBJ2-5
TGTGCCAGCAGCTTAGGGATCTCTGGGGCCAACGCCCTGACTTTC,CASSLGISGANALTF,.,TRBV11-3,once,TRBJ2-6
TGTGCCAGCAGCTTCCAGGGCGCCGGGGACCCCTACAATGAGCAGTTCTTC,CASSFQGAGDPYNEQFF,.,TRBV7-3,.,TRBJ2-1
TGTGCCAGTAAGAAGAGATGGGACAGGGATTATCAGCCCCAGCATTTT,CASKKRWDRDYQPQHF,TRBD1,TRBV19,many,TRBJ1-5
TGTGCCAGTAGTAATGGGGCCTACGAGCAGTACTTC,CASSNGAYEQYF,.,TRBV19,few,TRBJ2-7
TGTGCCAGCAGCTTAGGGGCCGCGGGGCAGTTCTTC,CASSLGAAGQFF,.,TRBV11-1,few,TRBJ2-1
TGTGCCAGCAGCTTGGCCTATATAGGGACCTACGAGCAGTACTTC,CASSLAYIGTYEQYF,.,TRBV5-5,.,TRBJ2-7
TGCAGTGCTAGAGATCGGGGCAGGGACGGTCAGCCCCAGCATTTT,CSARDRGRDGQPQHF,.,TRBV20-1,.,TRBJ1-5
TGTGCCAGCAGTGACGGGAGGGGGGAAGCTTTCTTT,CASSDGRGEAFF,.,TRBV6-4,.,TRBJ1-1
TGTGCCAGCAGTTTACCTCTAGGACCCTACGAGCAGTACTTC,CASSLPLGPYEQYF,.,TRBV28,few,TRBJ2-7
TGTGCCAGCAGTGACTCGGACACCGGGGAGCTGTTTTTT,CASSDSDTGELFF,.,TRBV6-4,few,TRBJ2-2
TGTGCCAGCAGCTTCTCCGGCTCTGGGGCCAACGTCCTGACTTTC,CASSFSGSGANVLTF,.,TRBV7-2,many,TRBJ2-6
TGTGCCAGCAGGGAACCCGGGACAGCATCCTACGAGCAGTACTTC,CASREPGTASYEQYF,TRBD1,TRBV6-1,.,TRBJ2-7
TGTGCCAGCAGTTTCACGGGTGGGGGCAATCAGCCCCAGCATTTT,CASSFTGGGNQPQHF,.,TRBV28,many,TRBJ1-5
TGTGCCAGCAGCTTAGGACTAGAACGCACAGATACGCAGTATTTT,CASSLGLERTDTQYF,.,TRBV11-3,.,TRBJ2-3
TGTGCCAGCAGCCAGGTGGCTAGCGGGGGCCCCATCCAAGAGACCCAGTACTTC,CASSQVASGGPIQETQYF,TRBD2,TRBV7-2,many,TRBJ2-5
TGTGCCAGCTCACTATCGCGAGAGACCCAGTACTTC,CASSLSRETQYF,.,TRBV18,medium-sized,TRBJ2-5
TGTGCCAGCAGCCTTTCAGGTGCGAAGAACACTGAAGCTTTCTTT,CASSLSGAKNTEAFF,.,TRBV7-9,many,TRBJ1-1
TGTGCCAGCAGCCCATCGGACAACCCCTATGGCTACACCTTC,CASSPSDNPYGYTF,.,TRBV9,medium-sized,TRBJ1-2
TGCGCCAGCAGCCAACAGGGTTGGGGTCTGAACACTGAAGCTTTCTTT,CASSQQGWGLNTEAFF,.,TRBV4-1,few,TRBJ1-1
TGTGCCAGCACCTATTATCGGACAGGGGACGGCTACACCTTC,CASTYYRTGDGYTF,TRBD1,TRBV7-9,.,TRBJ1-2
TGTGCCAGCACCCGTATTCAGAACACTGAAGCTTTCTTT,CASTRIQNTEAFF,.,TRBV5-8,many,TRBJ1-1
TGTGCCAGCAGTTACAAGGGACTAGTGTCCTACAATGAGCAGTTCTTC,CASSYKGLVSYNEQFF,TRBD2,TRBV6-5,many,TRBJ2-1
TGTGCCAGCATTTCCACTAGCGCGGTGGAGCAGTACTTC,CASISTSAVEQYF,TRBD2,TRBV6-2/TRBV6-3,.,TRBJ2-7
TGTGCCAGCAGTTACTCGGGGCAGGGGGCCTACGAGCAGTACTTC,CASSYSGQGAYEQYF,TRBD1,TRBV6-5,medium-sized,TRBJ2-7
TGCGCCAGCAGTCTTCTCCCCGACGGGGGCAGGGGAAGGGACCAGTACTTC,CASSLLPDGGRGRDQYF,.,TRBV5-1,.,TRBJ2-7
TGTGCCAGCAGCTTTCTAGCGGGGGGGCCGGGGGAGACCCAGTACTTC,CASSFLAGGPGETQYF,TRBD2,TRBV11-2,many,TRBJ2-5
TGCGCCAGCAGCTTGGTCAGCGGGAGGGCCCACGAGCAGTACTTC,CASSLVSGRAHEQYF,TRBD2,TRBV5-1,many,TRBJ2-7
TGTGCCAACGGGACATTCCCACTTGAACAGTTCTTC,CANGTFPLEQFF,.,TRBV7-2,few,TRBJ2-1
TGTGCCAGCAGCCTAAGCGCGGGAGGCCGGCAATATGAGCAGTTCTTC,CASSLSAGGRQYEQFF,TRBD2,TRBV3-1,.,TRBJ2-1
TGTGCCAGCACGGGACAGGGGATGGATGGCTACACCTTC,CASTGQGMDGYTF,TRBD1,TRBV7-3,many,TRBJ1-2
TGTGCCAGCAGCTTTTGGCCTTTACCGGGACAGGAAAAAAACATTCAGTACTTC,CASSFWPLPGQEKNIQYF,TRBD1,TRBV12-3/TRBV12-4,many,TRBJ2-4
TGTGCCGTTATGTCCAGGAATTGGGTTGATACGCAGTATTTT,CAVMSRNWVDTQYF,.,TRBV6-2/TRBV6-3,.,TRBJ2-3
TGTTCCATTAGTCTGGCGTCTAGCGGTCCCTACGAGCAGTACTTC,CSISLASSGPYEQYF,TRBD2,TRBV19,few,TRBJ2-7
TGCGCCAGCAGTGTAGGGGTGAACACTGAAGCTTTCTTT,CASSVGVNTEAFF,.,TRBV10-1,many,TRBJ1-1
TGTGCCATCGGTAACCCGGGACAGAACTCCTACGAGCAGTACTTC,CAIGNPGQNSYEQYF,TRBD1,TRBV12-3/TRBV12-4,.,TRBJ2-7
TGTGCCAGCAGTGAAGCGGGGACTAGCGGGGGGCGGGAGCAGTACTTC,CASSEAGTSGGREQYF,TRBD2,TRBV2,medium-sized,TRBJ2-7
TGTGCCACCAGCAGGGGTAGGACAGGGTCGAATGAGCATTTCTTC,CATSRGRTGSNEHFF,TRBD1,TRBV2,once,TRBJ2-1
TGCAGTGCTACCCCCTCCGCCATCATGAACACTGAAGCTTTCTTT,CSATPSAIMNTEAFF,.,TRBV20-1,many,TRBJ1-1
TGCGCCAGCATCCAAGTCATGGTCCGATCGGCACCCCTCCACTTT,CASIQVMVRSAPLHF,.,TRBV4-1,.,TRBJ1-6
TGTGCCAGCAGTCCCGGGACTAGCGGGGGAAGCCAGCTCTTC,CASSPGTSGGSQLF,TRBD2,TRBV12-3/TRBV12-4,many,TRBJ2-1
TGTGCCAGCAGCCCGGGACACCTAGCTAACTATGGCTACACCTTC,CASSPGHLANYGYTF,.,TRBV12-3/TRBV12-4,few,TRBJ1-2
TGTGCCAGCTCACCGGCTCAGGGGTCGCTCTCTGGAAACACCATATATTTT,CASSPAQGSLSGNTIYF,.,TRBV18,.,TRBJ1-3
TGTGCCAGTAGTTACTACTGGGGAGGGACCTATAATTCACCCCTCCACTTT,CASSYYWGGTYNSPLHF,.,TRBV6-5,.,TRBJ1-6
TGCGCCAGCAGCCAGCCTAGCGGTAACTCCTACGAGCAGTACTTC,CASSQPSGNSYEQYF,TRBD2,TRBV4-1,medium-sized,TRBJ2-7
TGTGCCAGCAGTCAGGACGGGACCTACAATGAGCAGTTCTTC,CASSQDGTYNEQFF,.,TRBV6-1,.,TRBJ2-1
TGTGCCAGCAGCCGTTCCGGGACTAGCGGGAGTTTGCGGAATGAGCAGTACTTC,CASSRSGTSGSLRNEQYF,TRBD2,TRBV12-3/TRBV12-4,many,TRBJ2-7
TGTGCCAGCAGCTTAGAAGGGGCTAGCGGGGATGCCGGGGAGCTGTTTTTT,CASSLEGASGDAGELFF,TRBD2,TRBV11-2,.,TRBJ2-2
TGCGCCAGCAGCCAAGTGGGACAGGTTAAGGATGGCTACACCTTC,CASSQVGQVKDGYTF,TRBD1,TRBV4-1,many,TRBJ1-2
TGTGCCAGCAGTTTCAAAGGGGCTCACAATGAGCAGTTCTTC,CASSFKGAHNEQFF,.,TRBV12-3/TRBV12-4,medium-sized,TRBJ2-1